This is a list of T cell receptor beta chains from one sample in a study of blood T cell repertoires in COVID-19. Using immunoSEQ multiplex PCR, the repertoire was profiled, and TCRdb retains in-frame clones only, with some absent. This sample has tens of thousands of clones; roughly 85% occur once, and the top ten carry about 12%. What was sequenced was peripheral blood. The receptors originated from a human donor in a cohort sampled during active COVID-19. CDR3s include the opening cysteine and the closing phenylalanine or tryptophan. The D gene is left open where the match is weak. Size is stated for part of the rows, as once, few or many counts, or as a class when the clone is expanded.

clone_size	j_call	d_call	v_call	cdr3_nt	cdr3_aa
.	TRBJ1-3	.	TRBV4-1	TGCGCCAGCAGCCAAGAACCCTATGGAAACACCATATATTTT	CASSQEPYGNTIYF
.	TRBJ1-1	TRBD1	TRBV18	TGTGCCAGCTCACCACCGATGGCCGGGACAGTTAACACTGAAGCTTTCTTT	CASSPPMAGTVNTEAFF
.	TRBJ2-1	TRBD2	TRBV5-1	TGCGCCAGCAGCTTGGCGCTAGCGGGGAACAATGAGCAGTTCTTC	CASSLALAGNNEQFF
.	TRBJ2-5	TRBD1	TRBV5-8	TGTGCCAGCAGCTTAGGCGCGGGCTGGACAGGGGGATCGGAGACCCAGTACTTC	CASSLGAGWTGGSETQYF
.	TRBJ2-6	.	TRBV5-1	TGCGCCAGCAGCTTGGCCCAGGTAGACTCTGGGGCCAACGTCCTGACTTTC	CASSLAQVDSGANVLTF
.	TRBJ1-1	.	TRBV7-9	TGTGCCAGCAGCTGGCAGGCTGAAGCTTTCTTT	CASSWQAEAFF
.	TRBJ1-3	.	TRBV19	TGTGCCAGTAGGTCCCTTTCTGGAAACACCATATATTTT	CASRSLSGNTIYF
few	TRBJ1-1	.	TRBV5-1	TGCGCCAGCAGCTCTTCACAGGGTGGGTTGAACACTGAAGCTTTCTTT	CASSSSQGGLNTEAFF
once	TRBJ1-6	TRBD1	TRBV5-6	TGTGCCAGCAGCCTAGGGACAGGGGATAATTCACCCCTCCACTTT	CASSLGTGDNSPLHF
few	TRBJ2-7	.	TRBV7-9	TGTGCCAGCTCGACAACTTCCTACGAGCAGTACTTC	CASSTTSYEQYF
.	TRBJ2-7	TRBD2	TRBV9	TGTGCCAGCAGCGTAAGTAGCGGGGGATCTTACGAGCAGTACTTC	CASSVSSGGSYEQYF
few	TRBJ2-6	.	TRBV29-1	TGCAGCGCCGACACCTCTGGGGCCAACGTCCTGACTTTC	CSADTSGANVLTF
.	TRBJ2-5	.	TRBV3-1/TRBV3-2	TGTGCCAGCAGCCAAGATCGTCTCGGGGGACAAGAGACCCAGTACTTC	CASSQDRLGGQETQYF
.	TRBJ1-1	.	TRBV29-1	TGCAGCGCGGGGGTCCTCAGGTCTGAAGCTTTCTTT	CSAGVLRSEAFF
.	TRBJ1-5	TRBD1	TRBV7-2	TGTGCCAGCAGCTTAACCAGGGGGCAGACTCAGCCCCAGCATTTT	CASSLTRGQTQPQHF
.	TRBJ2-3	TRBD1	TRBV3-1/TRBV3-2	TGTGCCAGCAGCCCGGGGACAGGGGGTACAGATACGCAGTATTTT	CASSPGTGGTDTQYF
.	TRBJ2-7	.	TRBV20-1	TGCAGTGCTAGTGTAGGGGACGAGCAGTACTTC	CSASVGDEQYF
.	TRBJ1-3	.	TRBV25-1	TGTGCCAGCAGTCATTACCGGAGCTCTGGAAACACCATATATTTT	CASSHYRSSGNTIYF
.	TRBJ1-1	.	TRBV30	TGTGCCTGGATACTGTGGGGAGGGGAAGCTTTCTTT	CAWILWGGEAFF
.	TRBJ2-7	TRBD1	TRBV5-1	TGCGCCAGCAGCTTGTTGGGGGACAGGGGCCACTACGAGCAGTACTTC	CASSLLGDRGHYEQYF
.	TRBJ1-1	.	TRBV7-2	TGTGCCAGCAGCCCAAGTGGAGGGTGGAACACTGAAGCTTTCTTT	CASSPSGGWNTEAFF
.	TRBJ2-7	TRBD1	TRBV3-1/TRBV3-2	TGTGCCAGCAGCCAACAGGGGGACGAGCAGTACTTC	CASSQQGDEQYF
.	TRBJ2-4	TRBD1	TRBV3-1/TRBV3-2	TGTGCCAGCAGCCAAGAACAGGGGTGGTCCAAAAACATTCAGTACTTC	CASSQEQGWSKNIQYF
few	TRBJ2-3	TRBD2	TRBV7-2	TGTGCCAGCAGCTCCCTAGGGACTAGCGGGGGGCAGTATTTT	CASSSLGTSGGQYF
.	TRBJ1-1	.	TRBV4-3	TGCGCCAGCAGCCTTGCTCTAGGCTCCCGCACTGAAGCTTTCTTT	CASSLALGSRTEAFF
.	TRBJ1-6	.	TRBV18	TGTGCCAGCTCCCCGGGTGGCCTTTCACCCCTCCACTTT	CASSPGGLSPLHF
.	TRBJ2-7	TRBD1	TRBV20-1	TGCAGTGCTTGGGGACAGTCCGAGCAGTACTTC	CSAWGQSEQYF
.	TRBJ1-1	.	TRBV28	TGTGCCAGCAGACTATACACTGAAGCTTTCTTT	CASRLYTEAFF
.	TRBJ2-3	TRBD2	TRBV4-1	TGCGCCAGCAGCCTTCGAGCGGGGGGGGAGCCAGATACGCAGTATTTT	CASSLRAGGEPDTQYF
.	TRBJ2-5	TRBD2	TRBV6-5	TGTGCCAGCAGTTTCCTTCGACTAGCGAGTAAAGAGACCCAGTACTTC	CASSFLRLASKETQYF
.	TRBJ2-7	TRBD2	TRBV7-9	TGTGCCAGCAGCTTATTAACTAGCGGGGGGAACTCCTACGAGCAGTACTTC	CASSLLTSGGNSYEQYF
.	TRBJ2-7	.	TRBV7-2	TGTGCCAGCAGCTTAGGTTACAGGGTGTACGAGCAGTACTTC	CASSLGYRVYEQYF
few	TRBJ1-2	.	TRBV4-2	TGTGCCAGCAGCCAAGACGCTGCGGGGTACTATGGCTACACCTTC	CASSQDAAGYYGYTF
.	TRBJ2-7	.	TRBV14	TGTGCCAGCAGCCAAGGTCTATCAGGGGCCTACGAGCAGTACTTC	CASSQGLSGAYEQYF
.	TRBJ2-7	TRBD1	TRBV19	TGTGCCAGTAGTATAATACTGGGGGACAGACTCGAGTACGAGCAGTACTTC	CASSIILGDRLEYEQYF
.	TRBJ2-7	.	TRBV6-6	TGTGCCAGCAGTTACTCTGAGGGAATTAACGAGCAGTACTTC	CASSYSEGINEQYF
.	TRBJ1-2	TRBD1	TRBV28	TGTGCCAGCAGTCCCCAGGGGGCGGACTATGGCTACACCTTC	CASSPQGADYGYTF
.	TRBJ2-5	.	TRBV28	TGTGCCAGCAGCACCAATCAGGGGGGAGAGACCCAGTACTTC	CASSTNQGGETQYF
.	TRBJ1-6	.	TRBV7-2	TGTGCCAGCAGCTTCCTGCAGGGAAAACCCCTCCACTTT	CASSFLQGKPLHF
.	TRBJ1-2	.	TRBV6-1	TGTGCCAGCAGTGAAGTTTGGGAGGGTGGCTACACCTTC	CASSEVWEGGYTF
few	TRBJ1-2	.	TRBV3-1/TRBV3-2	TGTGCCAGCAGCCAAGAACAGGTTGGAATCCATGGCTACACCTTC	CASSQEQVGIHGYTF
.	TRBJ2-1	.	TRBV27	TGTGCCAGCAGTTTCGACGGGGGCTCCTACAATGAGCAGTTCTTC	CASSFDGGSYNEQFF
.	TRBJ2-7	.	TRBV12-3/TRBV12-4	TGTGCCAGCAGTTTTGGTCCGGGGGATGCGCAGTACTTC	CASSFGPGDAQYF
.	TRBJ1-1	TRBD1	TRBV5-1	TGCGCCAGCAGCTCACAGGGGGACACTGAAGCTTTCTTT	CASSSQGDTEAFF
once	TRBJ1-1	TRBD1	TRBV9	TGTGCCAGCAGCGTGGAAGGACAGGGAAACACTGAAGCTTTCTTT	CASSVEGQGNTEAFF
.	TRBJ2-7	TRBD1	TRBV9	TGTGCCAGCAGTCGACAGGGGTTGGTCTACGAGCAGTACTTC	CASSRQGLVYEQYF
.	TRBJ1-3	.	TRBV9	TGTGCCAGCAGCGTAGCATCCGGAGCTGGAAACACCATATATTTT	CASSVASGAGNTIYF
.	TRBJ2-7	TRBD1	TRBV5-6	TGTGCCAGCAGCTTAACAGGGGGCAGCAACACCTACGAGCAGTACTTC	CASSLTGGSNTYEQYF